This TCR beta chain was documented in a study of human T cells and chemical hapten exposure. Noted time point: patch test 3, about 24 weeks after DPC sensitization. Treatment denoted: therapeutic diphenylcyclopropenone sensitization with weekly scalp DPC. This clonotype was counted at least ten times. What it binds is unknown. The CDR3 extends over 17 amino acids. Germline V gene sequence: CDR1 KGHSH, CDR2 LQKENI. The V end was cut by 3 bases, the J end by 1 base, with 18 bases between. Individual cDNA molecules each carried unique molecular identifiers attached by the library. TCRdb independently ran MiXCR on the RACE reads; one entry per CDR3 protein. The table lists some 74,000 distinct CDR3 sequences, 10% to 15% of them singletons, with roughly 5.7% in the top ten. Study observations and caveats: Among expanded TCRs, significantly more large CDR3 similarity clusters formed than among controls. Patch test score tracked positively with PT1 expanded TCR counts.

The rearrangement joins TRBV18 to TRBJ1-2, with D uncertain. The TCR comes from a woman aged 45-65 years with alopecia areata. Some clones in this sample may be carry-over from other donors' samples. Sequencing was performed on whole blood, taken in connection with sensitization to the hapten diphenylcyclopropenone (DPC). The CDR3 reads CASSPSGTRTSNYGYTF. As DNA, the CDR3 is TGTGCCAGCTCACCGTCAGGAACACGGACGAGTAACTATGGCTACACCTTC.